The 9 T cell receptor beta chains given below trace back to one sample, sequenced in a study of blood T cell repertoires in COVID-19. The data were produced by immunoSEQ multiplex PCR, yet TCRdb's version contains in-frame clones alone and is incomplete. The sample lists about 330,000 clones; around four fifths were seen once. What was sequenced was peripheral blood. The receptors here all came from a woman aged 50 to 60 with acute or convalescent COVID-19.

The genes are TRBV7-2 and TRBJ1-2, with TRBD1 as a possible D gene (5 bases). The germline V and J ends were trimmed by 5 bases and 5 bases, with 15 bases remaining between them. The V gene's germline CDR1 is SGHTA and CDR2 FQGNSA. The CDR3 is 14 residues long. The CDR3 is CASSPMGRTYGYTF. The CDR3 nucleotides read TGTGCCAGCAGCCCAATGGGCCGGACATATGGCTACACCTTC. Complete variable domain (other parts from reference TRBV7-2 and TRBJ1-2): GAGVSQSPSNKVTEKGKDVELRCDPISGHTALYWYRQSLGQGLEFLIYFQGNSAPDKSGLPSDRFSAERTGGSVSTLTIQRTQQEDSAVYLCASSPMGRTYGYTFGSGTRLTVV.

The V gene is TRBV5-6, the J gene TRBJ1-6; 9 bases line up with TRBD1. Germline V CDR1 and CDR2: SGHDT, YYEEEE. After removal of 4 bases from V and 6 bases from J, the junction contained 2 bases not matched to a gene. CDR3 length: 14 amino acids. The CDR3 region has the DNA TGTGCCAGCAGCCAGACAGGGGGTAATTCACCCCTCCACTTT. It translates to CASSQTGGNSPLHF.

The V call is TRBV7-3, the J call TRBJ2-3, with TRBD1 matching 8 bases. Per germline, CDR1 SGHTA and CDR2 FQGTGA. Trimming removed 3 bases from V and 5 bases from J; junction bases left unmatched: 4. The CDR3 is 14 amino acids. The CDR3 sequence is CASSFGQGLDTQYF. The CDR3 DNA reads TGTGCCAGCAGCTTCGGACAGGGTTTAGATACGCAGTATTTT.

The genes are TRBV18 and TRBJ1-1, with D uncertain. The length of the CDR3 is 13 residues. The germline CDR1 and CDR2 sequences are KGHSH and LQKENI. V was cut by 3 bases and J by 1 base, with 6 bases left in between. In DNA, the CDR3 is TGTGCCAGCTCACCGGCAGAGAACACTGAAGCTTTCTTT. Translation gives CASSPAENTEAFF.

This rearrangement joins TRBV6-6 to TRBJ1-4; possible D gene TRBD1, 5 bases. The CDR3 spans 13 residues. Trimming took 7 bases from V and 1 from J, leaving 7 bases between them. From germline, CDR1 is MNHNY and CDR2 SVGAGI (reference sequence). The CDR3 is CASIQGTNEKLFF. Written as DNA, the CDR3 is TGTGCCAGCATTCAGGGAACTAATGAAAAACTGTTTTTT.

The chain carries TRBV4-1 and TRBJ1-6, with D tentatively TRBD1 (5 bases). The ends were cut back, 4 bases at V and 9 bases at J, with 10 bases in the middle. CDR1 and CDR2 from the germline V gene are MGHRA and YSYEKL. This CDR3 is built from 13 residues. CDR3 DNA sequence: TGCGCCAGCAGCCGGGCAGGGTCTTCACCCCTCCACTTT. It specifies CASSRAGSSPLHF.

The rearrangement links TRBV3-1 (or the pseudogene TRBV3-2) to TRBJ2-3; TRBD2 might be the D (6 bases). This CDR3 contains 15 residues. In germline, CDR1 is LGHDT, CDR2 YNNKEL (reference sequence). Trimming pared 0 bases from V and 3 bases from J, leaving 10 bases between. The CDR3: CASSQDAGLTDTQYF. The CDR3 nucleotides are TGTGCCAGCAGCCAAGATGCGGGGTTGACAGATACGCAGTATTTT.

This chain joins TRBV5-1 and TRBJ2-1; the D gene is possibly TRBD2 (6 bases). CDR1 is SGHRS, CDR2 YFSETQ, per germline. The CDR3 extends over 14 amino acids. V gave up 4 bases and J gave up 5 bases, with 13 bases separating them. The CDR3 DNA sequence: TGCGCCAGCAGCCCTGCGACTAGTAACAATGAGCAGTTCTTC. This encodes CASSPATSNNEQFF.

Only one count was recorded for this clone. This chain uses TRBV14 with TRBJ1-1; perhaps TRBD1 as D (5 bases). CDR3 length: 14 amino acids. Germline values: CDR1 SGHDN, CDR2 FVKESK. V was cut by 4 bases and J by 4 bases, with 13 bases left in between. The CDR3 coding sequence is TGTGCCAGCAGCCTCACAGGCAAGTTCACTGAAGCTTTCTTT. Its translation: CASSLTGKFTEAFF.